The 13 T cell receptor beta chains presented below share a single source sample, sequenced in a study of blood T cell repertoires in COVID-19. Profiled with immunoSEQ multiplex PCR; TCRdb holds only in-frame clones, not every one. The profile covers hundreds of thousands of clones, with roughly 87% appearing a single time and just under 9.5% taken by the ten largest. The sample was peripheral blood. The receptors originated from a man younger than 35 with active or convalescent COVID-19.

This chain uses TRBV4-1 with TRBJ1-5; 9 nucleotides agree with TRBD1. CDR1 is MGHRA and CDR2 is YSYEKL in the germline V gene. The CDR3 has 16 amino acids. The J segment lost 7 bases and the V segment lost 2 bases, leaving 9 bases of the junction unmatched. The CDR3 DNA sequence: TGCGCCAGCAGCCAAACACAGGGGGCGAGAGGACAGCCCCAGCATTTT. Translating gives CASSQTQGARGQPQHF.

The rearrangement links TRBV4-3 to TRBJ1-4; D ambiguous. CDR1 and CDR2 from the germline V gene are LGHNA and YSLEER. CDR3 length: 16 residues. With 0 bases removed from V and 4 bases from J, the gap between germline ends came to 12 bases. The CDR3 region is CASSQESTAFNEKLFF. CDR3 in DNA: TGCGCCAGCAGCCAAGAATCTACAGCCTTTAATGAAAAACTGTTTTTT.

The gene calls are TRBV15 and TRBJ1-2; D perhaps matches TRBD1 (6 bases). From germline, CDR1 is LNHNV and CDR2 YYDKDF (reference sequence). CDR3 length: 22 residues. Trimming removed 0 bases at V and 0 bases at J, with 29 bases between. Written as DNA, the CDR3 is TGTGCCACCAGCAGAGATTCCTGGCGGGGGCCCCTTAGGGAGATAACTAACTATGGCTACACCTTC. Its translation: CATSRDSWRGPLREITNYGYTF.

The chain employs TRBV1 and TRBJ1-3; no DNA check was done on the table's D call, TRBD1. TRBV1 is listed as a pseudogene. The CDR3 covers 19 residues. The CDR3 DNA sequence: TGCACCAGCAGCCAAGATCTGGGCGCAGATACTTTTTCTGGAAACACCATATATTTT. Protein sequence: CTSSQDLGADTFSGNTIYF.

This clone was seen only once. The chain has TRBV5-6 and TRBJ2-7; 9 nucleotides match TRBD2. V trimming: 2 bases; J trimming: 2 bases; junction bases outside the gene matches: 5. Germline CDR1 is SGHDT and CDR2 is YYEEEE. The CDR3 loop spans 15 amino acids. The CDR3 spells CASSLSGGSAYEQYF. CDR3 DNA: TGTGCCAGCAGCTTAAGCGGGGGGAGTGCCTACGAGCAGTACTTC. The full variable domain, with the rest looked up from reference TRBV5-6 and TRBJ2-7, is DAGVTQSPTHLIKTRGQQVTLRCSPKSGHDTVSWYQQALGQGPQFIFQYYEEEERQRGNFPDRFSGHQFPNYSSELNVNALLLGDSALYLCASSLSGGSAYEQYFGPGTRLTVT.

V gene TRBV9 combines with J gene TRBJ1-6; maybe TRBD1 (6 bases). CDR3 length: 15 residues. The germline V gene encodes CDR1 SGDLS and CDR2 YYNGEE. The germline V and J ends were trimmed by 0 bases and 7 bases, with 11 bases remaining between them. The CDR3 DNA reads as TGTGCCAGCAGCGTAGAGGCAGGGGCCAATTCACCCCTCCACTTT. Translation gives CASSVEAGANSPLHF. The full variable domain, with the rest looked up from reference TRBV9 and TRBJ1-6, is DSGVTQTPKHLITATGQRVTLRCSPRSGDLSVYWYQQSLDQGLQFLIQYYNGEERAKGNILERFSAQQFPDLHSELNLSSLELGDSALYFCASSVEAGANSPLHFGNGTRLTVT.

The genes are TRBV10-2 and TRBJ1-4; maybe TRBD1 (5 bases). The CDR3 sequence is 13 residues long. Trimming took 11 bases from V and 3 from J, leaving 13 bases between them. CDR1 and CDR2 (germline): WSHSY, SAAADI. The CDR3 nucleotides read TGCGCCGCAGGGAAACAGCCTAATGAAAAACTGTTTTTT. The encoded protein is CAAGKQPNEKLFF.

J is TRBJ2-5 and V is TRBV21-1; the table's D call, TRBD2, has no DNA check behind it. TRBV21-1 is recorded as a pseudogene. This CDR3 spans 16 amino acids. The CDR3 sequence is CASSLSWRGSQETQYF. DNA of the CDR3: TGTGCCAGCAGCCTGTCCTGGCGGGGGTCACAAGAGACCCAGTACTTC.

The CDR3 region has the DNA TGTGCCAGCAGCGAACTAGCGGGGGAGCCCTATTTCCAGTACTTC. Its translation: CASSELAGEPYFQYF. The chain employs TRBV7-8 and TRBJ2-7; 11 bases are a match to TRBD2. V shed 5 bases, J shed 10 bases, and the junction held 13 bases outside the gene matches. The CDR3 extends over 15 amino acids. Germline V gene data show CDR1 as SGHVS and CDR2 as FQNEAQ. Drawing the rest from reference TRBV7-8 and TRBJ2-7, the complete variable domain is GAGVSQSPRYKVAKRGQDVALRCDPISGHVSLFWYQQALGQGPEFLTYFQNEAQLDKSGLPSDRFFAERPEGSVSTLKIQRTQQEDSAVYLCASSELAGEPYFQYFGPGTRLTVT.

The sample holds one count of this clone. The J gene is TRBJ1-2, the V gene TRBV6-5; 9 bases are shared with TRBD1. Germline CDR1 is MNHEY and CDR2 is SVGAGI. The CDR3 consists of 16 residues. J lost 10 bases, V lost 0 bases, and 12 bases had no gene match. The CDR3 nucleotides read TGTGCCAGCAGTTACTCGAGGGTTTTAACAGGGGGCGACTACACCTTC. It codes for CASSYSRVLTGGDYTF.

This clone was counted between two and nine times. The V gene is TRBV6-4, the J gene TRBJ2-3, with 11 bases fitting TRBD2. The CDR3 spans 14 residues. Germline values: CDR1 MRHNA, CDR2 SNTAGT. Losses at the gene ends were 4 bases for V and 6 bases for J; bases not matched to a gene: 3. CDR3 in amino acids: CASSVAGGKDTQYF. CDR3 bases: TGTGCCAGCAGTGTAGCGGGGGGGAAGGATACGCAGTATTTT.

The chain recombines TRBV6-2 or TRBV6-3 with TRBJ2-5, with TRBD2 matching over 10 bases. The CDR3 has 16 residues. The V segment lost 5 bases and the J segment 5 bases; nucleotides outside the gene matches: 11. Germline V gene lookup returns CDR1 MNHEY and CDR2 SVGEGT. In DNA, the CDR3 is TGTGCCAGCAGTCACGAGCGGGGGGGCATGTTTGAGACCCAGTACTTC. It yields the protein CASSHERGGMFETQYF.

This sequence joins TRBV10-2 and TRBJ1-4; D may be TRBD1 (5 bases). The V gene's germline CDR1 is WSHSY and CDR2 SAAADI. The CDR3 extends over 16 amino acids. V was cut by 3 bases and J by 7 bases, with 18 bases left in between. The CDR3 is CASSDHTPLGGEKLFF. The CDR3 nucleotides read TGCGCCAGCAGTGACCATACTCCGTTGGGGGGTGAAAAACTGTTTTTT.